This T cell receptor beta chain stems from a study of STAT3 mutations in large granular lymphocyte leukemia. Germline V CDR1 and CDR2: SGHRS, YFSETQ. This CDR3 has 15 residues. V shed 0 bases and J shed 0 bases, with 7 bases lying between them. About this clone: Its antigen is undetermined.

Overall study results and limits: A small but highly pathogenic clone may have been missed. Every T-LGLL patient had at least one immunodominant TCRbeta clonotype.

Method: immunoSEQ multiplex PCR; TCRdb's copy keeps in-frame clones and lacks some. The data show 30,000 to 45,000 clones, roughly 90% seen once. The V and J genes are TRBV5-1 and TRBJ2-1, with D hard to call. Sequenced sample: PBMCs. This clonotype was sampled from a human donor with T large granular lymphocyte leukemia. Some clones in this sample may be carry-over from other donors' samples. CDR3: CASSLGLSSYNEQFF. CDR3 nucleotides: TGCGCCAGCAGCTTGGGGCTGAGCTCCTACAATGAGCAGTTCTTC.